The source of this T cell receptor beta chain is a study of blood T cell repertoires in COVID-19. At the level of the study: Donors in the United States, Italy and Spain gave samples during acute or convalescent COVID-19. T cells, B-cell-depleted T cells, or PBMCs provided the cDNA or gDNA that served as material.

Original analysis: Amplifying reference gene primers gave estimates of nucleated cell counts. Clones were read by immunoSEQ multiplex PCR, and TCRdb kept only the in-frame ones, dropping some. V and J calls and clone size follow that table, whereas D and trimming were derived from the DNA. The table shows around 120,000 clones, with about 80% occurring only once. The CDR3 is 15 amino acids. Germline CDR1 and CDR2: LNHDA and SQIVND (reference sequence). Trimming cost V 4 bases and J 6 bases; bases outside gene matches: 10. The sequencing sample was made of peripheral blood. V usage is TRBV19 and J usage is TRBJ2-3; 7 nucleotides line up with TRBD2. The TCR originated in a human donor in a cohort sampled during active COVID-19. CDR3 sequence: CASSTPPGRGDTQYF. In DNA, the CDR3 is TGTGCCAGTAGTACCCCCCCAGGGAGGGGCGATACGCAGTATTTT.